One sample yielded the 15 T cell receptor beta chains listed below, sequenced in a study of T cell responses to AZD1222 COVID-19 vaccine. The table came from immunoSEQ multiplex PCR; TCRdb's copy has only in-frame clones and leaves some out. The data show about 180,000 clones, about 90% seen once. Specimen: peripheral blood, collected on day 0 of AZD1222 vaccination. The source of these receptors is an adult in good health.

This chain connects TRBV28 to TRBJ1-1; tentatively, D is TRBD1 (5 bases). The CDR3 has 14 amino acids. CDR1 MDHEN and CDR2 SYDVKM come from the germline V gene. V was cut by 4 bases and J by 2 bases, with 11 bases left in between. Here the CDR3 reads CASSSRGGNTEAFF. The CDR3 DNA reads TGTGCCAGCAGTTCCCGGGGGGGAAACACTGAAGCTTTCTTT. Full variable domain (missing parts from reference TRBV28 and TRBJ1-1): DVKVTQSSRYLVKRTGEKVFLECVQDMDHENMFWYRQDPGLGLRLIYFSYDVKMKEKGDIPEGYSVSREKKERFSLILESASTNQTSMYLCASSSRGGNTEAFFGQGTRLTVV.

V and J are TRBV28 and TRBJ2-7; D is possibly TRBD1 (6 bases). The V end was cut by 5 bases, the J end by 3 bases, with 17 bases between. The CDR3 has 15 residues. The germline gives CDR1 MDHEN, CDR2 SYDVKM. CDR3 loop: CASSPGVISFYEQYF. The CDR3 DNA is TGTGCCAGCAGTCCAGGGGTAATAAGCTTCTACGAGCAGTACTTC. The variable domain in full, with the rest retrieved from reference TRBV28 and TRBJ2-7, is DVKVTQSSRYLVKRTGEKVFLECVQDMDHENMFWYRQDPGLGLRLIYFSYDVKMKEKGDIPEGYSVSREKKERFSLILESASTNQTSMYLCASSPGVISFYEQYFGPGTRLTVT.

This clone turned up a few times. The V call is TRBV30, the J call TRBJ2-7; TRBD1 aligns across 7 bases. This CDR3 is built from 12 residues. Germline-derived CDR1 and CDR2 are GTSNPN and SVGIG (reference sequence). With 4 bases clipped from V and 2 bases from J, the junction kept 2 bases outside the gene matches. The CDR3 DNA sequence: TGTGCCTGGACAGGGGGAACCTACGAGCAGTACTTC. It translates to CAWTGGTYEQYF.

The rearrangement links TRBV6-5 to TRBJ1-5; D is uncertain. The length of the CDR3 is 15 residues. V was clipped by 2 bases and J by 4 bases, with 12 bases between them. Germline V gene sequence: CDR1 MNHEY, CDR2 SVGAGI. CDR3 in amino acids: CASSYSRDPNQPQHF. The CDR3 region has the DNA TGTGCCAGCAGTTACAGCCGGGATCCTAATCAGCCCCAGCATTTT.

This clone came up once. In DNA, the CDR3 is TGTGCCAGCAGCCCCCGCGTCGGACAGGGGGCCTCCTACGAGCAGTACTTC. Translation: CASSPRVGQGASYEQYF. The chain employs TRBV7-9 and TRBJ2-7; 11 nucleotides agree with TRBD1. V was pared by 5 bases and J by 0 bases, with 9 bases of the junction left unmatched. Germline V gene data show CDR1 as SEHNR and CDR2 as FQNEAQ (reference sequence). CDR3 size: 17 residues. Filled out from reference TRBV7-9 and TRBJ2-7, the complete variable domain reads DTGVSQNPRHKITKRGQNVTFRCDPISEHNRLYWYRQTLGQGPEFLTYFQNEAQLEKSRLLSDRFSAERPKGSFSTLEIQRTEQGDSAMYLCASSPRVGQGASYEQYFGPGTRLTVT.

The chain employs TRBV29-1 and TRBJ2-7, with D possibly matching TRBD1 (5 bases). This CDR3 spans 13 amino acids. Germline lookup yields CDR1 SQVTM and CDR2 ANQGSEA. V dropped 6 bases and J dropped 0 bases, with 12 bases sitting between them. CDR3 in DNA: TGCAGCGTCGTTACGCAGGGCTCCTACGAGCAGTACTTC. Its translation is CSVVTQGSYEQYF.

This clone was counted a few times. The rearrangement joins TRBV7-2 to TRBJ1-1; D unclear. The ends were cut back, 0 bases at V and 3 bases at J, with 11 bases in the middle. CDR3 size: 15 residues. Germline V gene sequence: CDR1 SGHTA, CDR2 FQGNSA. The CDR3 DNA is TGTGCCAGCAGCTTAGCCCCAAGCAGAGACACTGAAGCTTTCTTT. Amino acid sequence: CASSLAPSRDTEAFF.

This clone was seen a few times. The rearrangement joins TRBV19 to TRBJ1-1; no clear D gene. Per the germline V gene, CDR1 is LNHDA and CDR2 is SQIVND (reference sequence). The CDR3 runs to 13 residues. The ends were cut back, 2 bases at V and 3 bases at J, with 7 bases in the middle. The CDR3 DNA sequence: TGTGCCAGTAGTATACTGGGGTACACTGAAGCTTTCTTT. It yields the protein CASSILGYTEAFF. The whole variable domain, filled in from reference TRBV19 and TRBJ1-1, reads DGGITQSPKYLFRKEGQNVTLSCEQNLNHDAMYWYRQDPGQGLRLIYYSQIVNDFQKGDIAEGYSVSREKKESFPLTVTSAQKNPTAFYLCASSILGYTEAFFGQGTRLTVV.

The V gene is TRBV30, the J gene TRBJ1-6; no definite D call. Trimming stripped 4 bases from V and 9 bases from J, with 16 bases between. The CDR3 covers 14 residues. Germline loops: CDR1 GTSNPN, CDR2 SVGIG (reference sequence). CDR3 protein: CAWNIRSGGSPLHF. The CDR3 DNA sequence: TGTGCCTGGAATATTAGGTCCGGAGGTTCACCCCTCCACTTT.

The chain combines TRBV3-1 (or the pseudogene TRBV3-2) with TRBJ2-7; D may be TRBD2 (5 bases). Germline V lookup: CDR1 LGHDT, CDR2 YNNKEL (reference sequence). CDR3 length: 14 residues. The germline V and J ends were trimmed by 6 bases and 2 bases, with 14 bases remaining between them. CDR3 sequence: CASSRVTGTYEQYF. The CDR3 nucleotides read TGTGCCAGCAGTCGCGTCACCGGGACCTACGAGCAGTACTTC.

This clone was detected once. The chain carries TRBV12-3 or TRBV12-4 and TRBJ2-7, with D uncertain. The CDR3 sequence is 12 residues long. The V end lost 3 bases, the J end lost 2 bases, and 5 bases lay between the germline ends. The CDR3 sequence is CASSLTPYEQYF. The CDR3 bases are TGTGCCAGCAGTTTGACCCCCTACGAGCAGTACTTC.

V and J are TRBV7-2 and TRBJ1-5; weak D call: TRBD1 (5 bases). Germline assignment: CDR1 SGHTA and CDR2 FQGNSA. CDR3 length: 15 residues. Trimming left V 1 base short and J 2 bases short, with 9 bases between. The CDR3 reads CASSLGGEGNQPQHF. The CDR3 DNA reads TGTGCCAGCAGCTTAGGAGGGGAAGGCAATCAGCCCCAGCATTTT.

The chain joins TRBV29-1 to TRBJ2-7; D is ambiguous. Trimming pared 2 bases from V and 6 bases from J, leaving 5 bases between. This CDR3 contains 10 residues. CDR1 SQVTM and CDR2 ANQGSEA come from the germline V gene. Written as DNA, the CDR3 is TGCAGCGTTGAAAACGGCGAGCAGTACTTC. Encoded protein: CSVENGEQYF.

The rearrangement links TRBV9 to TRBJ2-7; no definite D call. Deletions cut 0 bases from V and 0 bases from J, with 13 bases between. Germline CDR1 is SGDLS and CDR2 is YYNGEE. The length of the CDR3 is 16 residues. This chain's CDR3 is CASSVDIGLSSYEQYF. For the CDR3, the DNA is TGTGCCAGCAGCGTAGATATTGGCCTTAGCTCCTACGAGCAGTACTTC.

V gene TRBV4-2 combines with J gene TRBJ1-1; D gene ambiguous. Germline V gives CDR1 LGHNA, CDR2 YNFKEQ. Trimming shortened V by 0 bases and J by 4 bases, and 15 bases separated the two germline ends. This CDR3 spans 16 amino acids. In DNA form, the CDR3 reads TGTGCCAGCAGCCAAGATATTTTCTCCCTCGGCACTGAAGCTTTCTTT. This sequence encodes CASSQDIFSLGTEAFF.